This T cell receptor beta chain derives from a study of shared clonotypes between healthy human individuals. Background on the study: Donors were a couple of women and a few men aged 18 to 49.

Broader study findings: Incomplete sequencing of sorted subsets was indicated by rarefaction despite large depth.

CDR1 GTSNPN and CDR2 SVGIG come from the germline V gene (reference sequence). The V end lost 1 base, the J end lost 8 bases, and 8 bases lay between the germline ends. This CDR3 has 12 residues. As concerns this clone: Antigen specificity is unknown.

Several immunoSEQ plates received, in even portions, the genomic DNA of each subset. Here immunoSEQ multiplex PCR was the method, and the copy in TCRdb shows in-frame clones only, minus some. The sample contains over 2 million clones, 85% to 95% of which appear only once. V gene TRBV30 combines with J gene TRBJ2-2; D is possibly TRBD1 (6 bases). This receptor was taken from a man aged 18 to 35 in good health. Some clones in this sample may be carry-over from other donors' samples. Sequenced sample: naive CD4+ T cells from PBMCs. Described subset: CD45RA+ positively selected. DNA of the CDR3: TGTGCCTGGAGTGCAAGGGGGGGGGAGCTGTTTTTT. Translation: CAWSARGGELFF. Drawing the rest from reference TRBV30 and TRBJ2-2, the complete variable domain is SQTIHQWPATLVQPVGSPLSLECTVEGTSNPNLYWYRQAAGRGLQLLFYSVGIGQISSEVPQNLSASRPQDRQFILSSKKLLLSDSGFYLCAWSARGGELFFGEGSRLTVL.